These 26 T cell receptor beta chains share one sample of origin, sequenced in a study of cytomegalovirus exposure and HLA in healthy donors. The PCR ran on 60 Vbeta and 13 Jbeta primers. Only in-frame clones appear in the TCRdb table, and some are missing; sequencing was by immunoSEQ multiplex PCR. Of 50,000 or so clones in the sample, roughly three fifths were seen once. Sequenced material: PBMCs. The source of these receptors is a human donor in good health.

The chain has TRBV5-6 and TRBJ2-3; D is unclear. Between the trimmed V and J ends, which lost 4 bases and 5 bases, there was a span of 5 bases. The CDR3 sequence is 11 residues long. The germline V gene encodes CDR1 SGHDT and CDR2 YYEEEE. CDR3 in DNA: TGTGCCAGCAGCCAGTTAGATACGCAGTATTTT. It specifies CASSQLDTQYF.

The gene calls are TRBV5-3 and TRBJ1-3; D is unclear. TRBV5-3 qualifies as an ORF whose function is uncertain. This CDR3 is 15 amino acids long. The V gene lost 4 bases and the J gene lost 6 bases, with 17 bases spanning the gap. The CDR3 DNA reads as TGTGCCAGAAGCGCTCGACTGACGAGAACAAACACCATATATTTT. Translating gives CARSARLTRTNTIYF.

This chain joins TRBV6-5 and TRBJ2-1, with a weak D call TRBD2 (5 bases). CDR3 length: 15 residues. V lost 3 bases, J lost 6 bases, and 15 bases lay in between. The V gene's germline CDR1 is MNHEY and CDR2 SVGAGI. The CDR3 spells CASSYLASPPNEQFF. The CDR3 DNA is TGTGCCAGCAGTTATCTGGCTAGCCCTCCCAATGAGCAGTTCTTC.

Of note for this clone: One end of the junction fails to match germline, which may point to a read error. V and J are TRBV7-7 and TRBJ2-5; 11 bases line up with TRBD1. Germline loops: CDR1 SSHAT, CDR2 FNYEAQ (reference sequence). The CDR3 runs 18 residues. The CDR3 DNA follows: TGTGCTAGCAGCTTAGCCAGGAGGACAGGGGGCCAGAAAGAGACCCAGTACTTC. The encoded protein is CASSLARRTGGQKETQYF.

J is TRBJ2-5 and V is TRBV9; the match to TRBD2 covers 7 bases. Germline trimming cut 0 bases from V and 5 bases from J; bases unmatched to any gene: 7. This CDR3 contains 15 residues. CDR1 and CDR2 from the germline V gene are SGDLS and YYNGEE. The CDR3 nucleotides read TGTGCCAGCAGCGTAGATAGCGGGCCTCTGGAGACCCAGTACTTC. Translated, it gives CASSVDSGPLETQYF.

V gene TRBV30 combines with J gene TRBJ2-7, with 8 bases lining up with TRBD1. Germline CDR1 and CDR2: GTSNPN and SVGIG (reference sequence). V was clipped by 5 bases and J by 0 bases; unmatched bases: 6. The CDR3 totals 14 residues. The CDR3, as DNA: TGTGCCTGGCGGACAGGGCCAAGCTCCTACGAGCAGTACTTC. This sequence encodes CAWRTGPSSYEQYF.

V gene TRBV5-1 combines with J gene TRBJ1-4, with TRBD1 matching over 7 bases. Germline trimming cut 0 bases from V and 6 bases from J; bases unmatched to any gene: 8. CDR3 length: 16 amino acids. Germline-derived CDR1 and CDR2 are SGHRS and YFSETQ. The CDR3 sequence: CASSLAGGARDEKLFF. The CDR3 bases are TGCGCCAGCAGCTTGGCAGGGGGAGCTAGGGATGAAAAACTGTTTTTT.

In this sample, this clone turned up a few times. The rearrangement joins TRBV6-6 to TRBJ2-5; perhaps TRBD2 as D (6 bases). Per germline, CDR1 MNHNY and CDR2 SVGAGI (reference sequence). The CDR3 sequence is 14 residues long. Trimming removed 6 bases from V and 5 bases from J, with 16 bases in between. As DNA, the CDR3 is TGTGCCAGCAGAGATAGCGGTGAGGGGGAGACCCAGTACTTC. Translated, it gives CASRDSGEGETQYF.

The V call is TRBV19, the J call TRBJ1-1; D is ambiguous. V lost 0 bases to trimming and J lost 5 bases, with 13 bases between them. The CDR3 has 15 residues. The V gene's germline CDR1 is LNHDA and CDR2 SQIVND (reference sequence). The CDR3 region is CASSIDRGPVTEAFF. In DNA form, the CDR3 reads TGTGCCAGTAGTATAGATCGTGGGCCGGTGACTGAAGCTTTCTTT.

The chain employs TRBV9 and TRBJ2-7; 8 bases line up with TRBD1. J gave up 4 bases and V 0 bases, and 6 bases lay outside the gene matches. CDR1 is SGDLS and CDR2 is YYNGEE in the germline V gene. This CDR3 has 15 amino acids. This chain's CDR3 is CASSVAGQGNYEQYF. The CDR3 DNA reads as TGTGCCAGCAGCGTAGCAGGACAGGGTAATTACGAGCAGTACTTC.

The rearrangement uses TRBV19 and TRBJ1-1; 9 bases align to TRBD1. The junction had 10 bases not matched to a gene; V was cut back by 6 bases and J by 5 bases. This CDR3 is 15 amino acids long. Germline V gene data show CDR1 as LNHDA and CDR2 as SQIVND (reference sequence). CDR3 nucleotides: TGTGCCAGTAGAATCCTTAGGACAGGGGTAACTGAAGCTTTCTTT. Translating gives CASRILRTGVTEAFF.

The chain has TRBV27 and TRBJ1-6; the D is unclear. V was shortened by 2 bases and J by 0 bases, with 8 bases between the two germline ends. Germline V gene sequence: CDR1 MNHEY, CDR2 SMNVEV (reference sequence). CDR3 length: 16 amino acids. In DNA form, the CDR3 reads TGTGCCAGCAGTTTAGCGGAGAGCTCCTATAATTCACCCCTCCACTTT. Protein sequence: CASSLAESSYNSPLHF.

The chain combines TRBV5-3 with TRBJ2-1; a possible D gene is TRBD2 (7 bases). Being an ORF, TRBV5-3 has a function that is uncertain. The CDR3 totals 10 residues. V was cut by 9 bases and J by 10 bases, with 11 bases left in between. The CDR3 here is CAKGGGEQFF. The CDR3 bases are TGTGCCAAGGGGGGAGGGGAGCAGTTCTTC.

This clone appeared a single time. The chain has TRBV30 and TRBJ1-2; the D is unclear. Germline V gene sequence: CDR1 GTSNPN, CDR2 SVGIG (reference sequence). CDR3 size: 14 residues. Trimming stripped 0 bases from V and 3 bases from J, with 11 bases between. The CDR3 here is CAWSVLGGDYGYTF. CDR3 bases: TGTGCCTGGAGTGTACTCGGCGGGGACTATGGCTACACCTTC.

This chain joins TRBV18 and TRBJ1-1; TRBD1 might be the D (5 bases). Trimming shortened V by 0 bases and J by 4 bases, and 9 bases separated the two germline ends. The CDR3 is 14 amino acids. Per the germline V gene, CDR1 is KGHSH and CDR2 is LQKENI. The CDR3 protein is CASSPPEGFTEAFF. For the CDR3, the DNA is TGTGCCAGCTCACCACCGGAGGGGTTCACTGAAGCTTTCTTT.

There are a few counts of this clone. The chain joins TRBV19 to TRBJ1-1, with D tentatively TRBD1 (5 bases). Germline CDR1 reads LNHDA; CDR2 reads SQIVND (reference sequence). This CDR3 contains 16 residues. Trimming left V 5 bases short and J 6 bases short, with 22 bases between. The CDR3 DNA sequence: TGTGCCAGTAGTTTTACCGGGACTCCCAAAGGTGCTGAAGCTTTCTTT. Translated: CASSFTGTPKGAEAFF.

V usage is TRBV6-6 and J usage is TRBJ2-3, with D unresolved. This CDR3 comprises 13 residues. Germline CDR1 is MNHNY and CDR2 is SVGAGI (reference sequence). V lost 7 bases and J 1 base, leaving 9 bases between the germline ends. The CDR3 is CASTLSRTDTQYF. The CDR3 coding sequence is TGTGCCAGCACCCTAAGCCGCACAGATACGCAGTATTTT.

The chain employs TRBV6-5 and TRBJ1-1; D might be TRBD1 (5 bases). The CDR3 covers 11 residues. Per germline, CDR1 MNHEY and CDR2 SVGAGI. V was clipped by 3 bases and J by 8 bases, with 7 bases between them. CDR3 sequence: CASSYNREAFF. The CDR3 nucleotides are TGTGCCAGCAGTTATAACAGGGAAGCTTTCTTT.

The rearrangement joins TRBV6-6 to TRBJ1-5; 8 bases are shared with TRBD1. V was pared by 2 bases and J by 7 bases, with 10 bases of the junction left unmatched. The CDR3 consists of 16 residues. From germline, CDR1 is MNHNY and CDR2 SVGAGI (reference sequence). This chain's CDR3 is CASSYRSGGEVQPQHF. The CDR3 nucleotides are TGTGCCAGCAGTTACCGGTCAGGGGGCGAGGTCCAGCCCCAGCATTTT.

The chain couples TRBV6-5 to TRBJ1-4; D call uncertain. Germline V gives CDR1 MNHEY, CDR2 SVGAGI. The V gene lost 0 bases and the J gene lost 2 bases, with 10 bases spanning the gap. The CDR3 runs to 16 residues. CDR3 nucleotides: TGTGCCAGCAGTTACTCGTCAGGTCGCACTAATGAAAAACTGTTTTTT. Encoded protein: CASSYSSGRTNEKLFF.

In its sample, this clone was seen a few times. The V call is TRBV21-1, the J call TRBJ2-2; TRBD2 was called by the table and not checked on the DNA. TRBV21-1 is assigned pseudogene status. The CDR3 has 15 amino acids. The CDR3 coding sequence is TGTGCCAGCGCCGAGGGGGGGGTGGACACCGGGGAGCTGTTTTTT. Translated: CASAEGGVDTGELFF.

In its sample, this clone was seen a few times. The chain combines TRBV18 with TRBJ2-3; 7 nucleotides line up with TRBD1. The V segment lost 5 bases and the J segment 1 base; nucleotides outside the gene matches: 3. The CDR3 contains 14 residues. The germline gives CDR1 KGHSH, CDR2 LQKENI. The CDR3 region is CASSTGQRTDTQYF. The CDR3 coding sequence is TGTGCCAGCTCAACGGGACAGCGCACAGATACGCAGTATTTT.

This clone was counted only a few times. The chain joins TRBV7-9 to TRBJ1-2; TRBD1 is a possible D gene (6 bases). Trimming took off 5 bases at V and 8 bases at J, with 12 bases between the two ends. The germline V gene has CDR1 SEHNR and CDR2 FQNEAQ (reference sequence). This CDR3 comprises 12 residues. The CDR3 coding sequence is TGTGCCAGCAGCCCGGACAGCATGGGCTACACCTTC. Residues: CASSPDSMGYTF.

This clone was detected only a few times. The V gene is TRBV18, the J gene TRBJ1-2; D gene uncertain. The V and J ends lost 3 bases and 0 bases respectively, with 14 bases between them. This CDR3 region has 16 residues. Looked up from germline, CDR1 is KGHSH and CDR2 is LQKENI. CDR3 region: CASSPPGVGANYGYTF. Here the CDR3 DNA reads TGTGCCAGCTCACCGCCTGGGGTGGGAGCTAACTATGGCTACACCTTC.

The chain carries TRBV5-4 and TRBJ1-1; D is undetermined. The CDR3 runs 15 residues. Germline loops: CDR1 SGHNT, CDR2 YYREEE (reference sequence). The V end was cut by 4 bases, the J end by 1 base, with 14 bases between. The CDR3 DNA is TGTGCCAGCAGCCCCCCACTTGGTGGGAACACTGAAGCTTTCTTT. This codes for CASSPPLGGNTEAFF. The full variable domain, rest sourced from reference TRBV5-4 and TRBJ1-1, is ETGVTQSPTHLIKTRGQQVTLRCSSQSGHNTVSWYQQALGQGPQFIFQYYREEENGRGNFPPRFSGLQFPNYSSELNVNALELDDSALYLCASSPPLGGNTEAFFGQGTRLTVV.

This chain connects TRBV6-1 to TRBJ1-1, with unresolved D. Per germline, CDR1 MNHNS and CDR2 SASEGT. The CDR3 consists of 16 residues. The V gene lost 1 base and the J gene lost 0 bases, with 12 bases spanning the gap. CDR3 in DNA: TGTGCCAGCAGTGAAGGTAGCCGTTTCATGAACACTGAAGCTTTCTTT. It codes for CASSEGSRFMNTEAFF.